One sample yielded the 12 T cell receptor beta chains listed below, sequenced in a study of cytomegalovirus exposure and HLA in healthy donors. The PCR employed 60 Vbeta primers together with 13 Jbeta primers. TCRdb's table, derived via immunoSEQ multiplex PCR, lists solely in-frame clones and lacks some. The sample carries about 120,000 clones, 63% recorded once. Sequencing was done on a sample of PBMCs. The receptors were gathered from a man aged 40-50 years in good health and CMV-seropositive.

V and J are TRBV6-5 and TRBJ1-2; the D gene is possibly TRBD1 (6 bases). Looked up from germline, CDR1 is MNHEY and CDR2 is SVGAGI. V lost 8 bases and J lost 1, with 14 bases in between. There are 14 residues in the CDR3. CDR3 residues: CASSAGQRNYGYTF. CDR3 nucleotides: TGTGCCAGCTCGGCCGGACAGCGTAACTATGGCTACACCTTC.

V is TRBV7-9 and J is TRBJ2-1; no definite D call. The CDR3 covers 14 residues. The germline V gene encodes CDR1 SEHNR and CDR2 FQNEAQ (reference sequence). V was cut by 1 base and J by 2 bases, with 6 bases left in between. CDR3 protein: CASSLGHPYNEQFF. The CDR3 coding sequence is TGTGCCAGCAGCTTAGGACACCCCTACAATGAGCAGTTCTTC.

Written as DNA, the CDR3 is TGCGCCAGCACTAGGACAGAGACCTCTGGAAACACCATATATTTT. Protein product: CASTRTETSGNTIYF. V and J are TRBV10-2 and TRBJ1-3, with D possibly TRBD1 on 6 matching bases. V was trimmed by 7 bases and J by 0 bases, leaving 13 bases between them. CDR1 is WSHSY and CDR2 is SAAADI in the germline V gene. The CDR3 is 15 amino acids.

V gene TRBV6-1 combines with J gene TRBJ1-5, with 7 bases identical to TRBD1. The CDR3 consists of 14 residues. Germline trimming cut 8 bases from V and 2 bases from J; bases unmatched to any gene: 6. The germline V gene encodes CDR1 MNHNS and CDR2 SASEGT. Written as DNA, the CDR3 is TGTGCCAGCGGCCGGGACAGCGGCAATCAGCCCCAGCATTTT. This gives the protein CASGRDSGNQPQHF.

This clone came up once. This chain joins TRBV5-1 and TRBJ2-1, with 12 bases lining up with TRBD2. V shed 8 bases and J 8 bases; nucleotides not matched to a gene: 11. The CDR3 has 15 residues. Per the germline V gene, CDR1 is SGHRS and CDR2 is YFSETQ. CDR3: CASAAGTSGSHEQFF. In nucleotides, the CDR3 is TGCGCCAGTGCGGCTGGGACTAGCGGGTCACATGAGCAGTTCTTC.

The CDR3 region is CACNSNEQFF. The CDR3 DNA follows: TGTGCCTGTAATTCTAATGAGCAGTTCTTC. This chain uses TRBV30 with TRBJ2-1; no clear D gene. V lost 6 bases and J lost 7, with 7 bases in between. CDR1 GTSNPN and CDR2 SVGIG come from the germline V gene (reference sequence). The CDR3 totals 10 residues.

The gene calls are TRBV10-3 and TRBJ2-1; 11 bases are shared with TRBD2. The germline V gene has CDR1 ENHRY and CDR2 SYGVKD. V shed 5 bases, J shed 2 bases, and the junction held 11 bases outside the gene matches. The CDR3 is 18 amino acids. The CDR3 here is CAISPTSGSVGTYNEQFF. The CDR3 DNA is TGTGCCATCAGTCCAACTAGCGGGAGTGTCGGCACCTACAATGAGCAGTTCTTC.

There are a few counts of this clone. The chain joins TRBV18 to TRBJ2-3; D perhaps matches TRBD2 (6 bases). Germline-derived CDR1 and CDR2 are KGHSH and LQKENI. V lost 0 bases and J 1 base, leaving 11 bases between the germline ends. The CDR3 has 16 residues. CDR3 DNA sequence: TGTGCCAGCTCACCACCCTGGGAGGTGGGCACAGATACGCAGTATTTT. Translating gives CASSPPWEVGTDTQYF.

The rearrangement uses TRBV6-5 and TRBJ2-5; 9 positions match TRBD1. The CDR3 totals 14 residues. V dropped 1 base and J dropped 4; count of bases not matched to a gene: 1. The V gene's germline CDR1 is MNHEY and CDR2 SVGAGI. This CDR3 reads CASSYLDRGETQYF. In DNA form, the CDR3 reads TGTGCCAGCAGTTACTTGGACAGGGGAGAGACCCAGTACTTC.

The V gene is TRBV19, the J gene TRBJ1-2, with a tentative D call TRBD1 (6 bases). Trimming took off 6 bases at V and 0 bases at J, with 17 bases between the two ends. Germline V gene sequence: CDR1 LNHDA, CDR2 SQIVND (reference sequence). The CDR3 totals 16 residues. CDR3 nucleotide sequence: TGTGCCAGTAGCGGGGTTGGACAGCTAACTAACTATGGCTACACCTTC. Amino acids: CASSGVGQLTNYGYTF.

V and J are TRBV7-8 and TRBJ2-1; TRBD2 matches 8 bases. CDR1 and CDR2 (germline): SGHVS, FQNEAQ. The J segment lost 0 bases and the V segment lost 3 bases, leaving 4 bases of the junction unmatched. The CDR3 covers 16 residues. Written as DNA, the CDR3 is TGTGCCAGCAGCTTCGACGGGAGGGGCTCCTACAATGAGCAGTTCTTC. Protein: CASSFDGRGSYNEQFF.

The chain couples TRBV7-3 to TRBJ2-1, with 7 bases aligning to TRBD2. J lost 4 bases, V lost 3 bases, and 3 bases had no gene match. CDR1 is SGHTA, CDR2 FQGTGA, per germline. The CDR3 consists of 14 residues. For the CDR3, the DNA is TGTGCCAGCAGCTTTGGGGGGGGATACAATGAGCAGTTCTTC. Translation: CASSFGGGYNEQFF.